Below are 7 T cell receptor beta chains sequenced from a single sample in a study of OX40 agonist ivuxolimab in advanced cancers. Clones were read by immunoSEQ multiplex PCR, and TCRdb kept only the in-frame ones, dropping some. There are more than 65,000 clones in the sample; about 90% occur only once, and about 8.6% lies in the top ten. The material sequenced was CD4+ or CD8+ T cells sorted from blood, taken in a trial of the OX40 agonist ivuxolimab. These receptor sequences come from an adult with an advanced solid tumor such as melanoma, head and neck, liver or kidney cancer.

CDR3 region: CASSLLRAGLTLYEQYF. The CDR3 nucleotides are TGTGCCAGCTCACTCCTAAGGGCAGGGCTGACCCTTTACGAGCAGTACTTC. The chain is built from TRBV18 and TRBJ2-7; D is possibly TRBD1 (5 bases). CDR3 size: 17 residues. V was shortened by 4 bases and J by 4 bases, with 23 bases between the two germline ends. The germline V gene has CDR1 KGHSH and CDR2 LQKENI.

The chain couples TRBV7-9 to TRBJ1-5; TRBD1 aligns across 7 bases. From germline, CDR1 is SEHNR and CDR2 FQNEAQ (reference sequence). CDR3 length: 14 residues. The trim removed 5 bases at V and 3 bases at J, leaving 4 bases unmatched. In DNA form, the CDR3 reads TGTGCCAGCAGCGAGACAGGGATCAATCAGCCCCAGCATTTT. Translation: CASSETGINQPQHF.

The V gene is TRBV5-6, the J gene TRBJ1-2; 8 positions match TRBD1. The ends lost 0 bases at V and 6 bases at J; junction bases unmatched: 7. Per germline, CDR1 SGHDT and CDR2 YYEEEE. This CDR3 region has 15 residues. Written as DNA, the CDR3 is TGTGCCAGCAGCTTGGGTTCAGGGGGCCGGGATGGCTACACCTTC. This encodes CASSLGSGGRDGYTF.

The gene calls are TRBV7-9 and TRBJ2-3, with D perhaps being TRBD1 or TRBD2 (6 bases each). Germline V gene data show CDR1 as SEHNR and CDR2 as FQNEAQ (reference sequence). This CDR3 has 15 residues. With 5 bases removed from V and 2 bases from J, the gap between germline ends came to 14 bases. The CDR3 reads CASSPRTGATDTQYF. CDR3 DNA: TGTGCCAGCAGCCCCCGGACGGGGGCCACAGATACGCAGTATTTT.

Note on this clone: The sample has other DNA sequences that encode this CDR3 too. The V call is TRBV7-9, the J call TRBJ2-7; D gene unclear. Trimming cost V 4 bases and J 7 bases, with 11 bases left between them. Germline-derived CDR1 and CDR2 are SEHNR and FQNEAQ (reference sequence). CDR3 length: 12 residues. This CDR3 reads CASSSDSREQYF. Written as DNA, the CDR3 is TGTGCCAGCAGCTCCGACTCGCGGGAGCAGTACTTC.

Only one count was recorded for this clone. This chain joins TRBV21-1 and TRBJ2-6; the listed D gene, TRBD1, was not tested against the DNA. TRBV21-1 constitutes a pseudogene. The CDR3 is made up of 19 amino acids. The CDR3, as DNA: TGTGCCAGCTATTACGGCCCGGGACAGGGGGACTCTGGGGCCAACGTCCTGACTTTC. It specifies CASYYGPGQGDSGANVLTF.

Concerning this clone: The sample carries other DNA sequences with the same CDR3. The chain combines TRBV6-5 with TRBJ2-7, with D uncertain. This CDR3 has 14 residues. Trimming took 0 bases from V and 1 from J, leaving 7 bases between them. The germline V gene has CDR1 MNHEY and CDR2 SVGAGI. CDR3 in DNA: TGTGCCAGCAGTTACTCGACGGCATCCTACGAGCAGTACTTC. It specifies CASSYSTASYEQYF.